The T cell receptor beta chain described here comes from a study of blood T cell repertoires in COVID-19. Authors' methods: Amplification with reference gene primers provided the estimates of nucleated cell counts. TCRdb's copy holds only in-frame clones and misses some; the assay was immunoSEQ multiplex PCR. The V and J calls and clone size are taken from that table; D and trimming were inferred from the DNA. The sample shows fewer than 250,000 clones, approximately 90% of them seen only once. The CDR3 covers 14 residues. V dropped 7 bases and J dropped 0 bases, with 10 bases sitting between them. The germline gives CDR1 LNHDA, CDR2 SQIVND (reference sequence).

Specimen: peripheral blood. The V and J genes are TRBV19 and TRBJ1-5; D remains unclear. The TCR sequence derives from a man aged 30 to 39 with acute or convalescent COVID-19. CDR3 nucleotides: TGTGCCAGTACACTAGGACGTAGCAATCAGCCCCAGCATTTT. Translated: CASTLGRSNQPQHF.